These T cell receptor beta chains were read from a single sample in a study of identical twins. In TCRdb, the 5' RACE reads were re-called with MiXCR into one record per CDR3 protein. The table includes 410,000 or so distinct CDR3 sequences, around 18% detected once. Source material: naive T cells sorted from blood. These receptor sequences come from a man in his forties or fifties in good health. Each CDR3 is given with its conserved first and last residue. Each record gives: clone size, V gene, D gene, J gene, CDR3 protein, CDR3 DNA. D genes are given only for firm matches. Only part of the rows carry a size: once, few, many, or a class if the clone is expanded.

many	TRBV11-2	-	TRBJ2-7	CASSLDWSSDSYEQYF	TGTGCCAGCAGCTTAGATTGGTCCAGCGACAGCTACGAGCAGTACTTC
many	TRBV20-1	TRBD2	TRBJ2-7	CSARDPGLADEQYF	TGCAGTGCTAGAGATCCGGGACTAGCAGACGAGCAGTACTTC
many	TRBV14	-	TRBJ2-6	CASSLNRDPGANVLTF	TGTGCCAGCAGCCTTAACCGGGACCCTGGGGCCAACGTCCTGACTTTC
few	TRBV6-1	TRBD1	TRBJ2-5	CASSPSRDSQETQYF	TGTGCCAGCAGCCCGAGTCGGGACAGCCAAGAGACCCAGTACTTC
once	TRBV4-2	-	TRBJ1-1	CASTMVGGTEAFF	TGTGCCAGCACCATGGTAGGGGGCACTGAAGCTTTCTTT
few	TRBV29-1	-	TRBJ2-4	CSVGGQAKNIQYF	TGCAGCGTTGGAGGCCAAGCCAAAAACATTCAGTACTTC
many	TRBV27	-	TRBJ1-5	CASRPTGYLQPQHF	TGTGCCAGCAGACCAACAGGGTACCTCCAGCCCCAGCATTTT
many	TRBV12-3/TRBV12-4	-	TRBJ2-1	CASRNPGLVNEQFF	TGTGCCAGCAGGAACCCGGGGCTTGTGAATGAGCAGTTCTTC
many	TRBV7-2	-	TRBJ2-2	CASSTNTGELFF	TGTGCCAGCAGCACGAACACCGGGGAGCTGTTTTTT
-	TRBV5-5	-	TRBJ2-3	CASSSGPTSTDTQYF	TGTGCCAGCAGCTCGGGACCCACGAGCACAGATACGCAGTATTTT
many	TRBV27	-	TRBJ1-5	CASSLDQGSNQPQHF	TGTGCCAGCAGTTTAGACCAGGGGAGCAATCAGCCCCAGCATTTT
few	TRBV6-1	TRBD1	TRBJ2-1	CASMAAGGNEQFF	TGTGCCAGCATGGCGGCAGGGGGTAATGAGCAGTTCTTC
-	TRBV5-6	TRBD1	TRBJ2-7	CASSLGTGTGIYEQYF	TGTGCCAGCAGCTTGGGCACCGGGACAGGGATCTACGAGCAGTACTTC
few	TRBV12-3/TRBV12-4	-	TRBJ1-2	CASSGGTASGYTF	TGTGCCAGCAGTGGGGGAACGGCCTCGGGCTACACCTTC
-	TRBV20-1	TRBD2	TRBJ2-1	CSAQSGEVFNEQFF	TGCAGTGCTCAAAGCGGGGAAGTATTCAATGAGCAGTTCTTC
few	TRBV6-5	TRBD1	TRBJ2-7	CASSYSQGANEQYF	TGTGCCAGCAGTTATTCACAGGGGGCGAACGAGCAGTACTTC
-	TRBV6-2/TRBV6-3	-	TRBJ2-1	CASSLPGVKQNEQFF	TGTGCCAGCAGTCTTCCGGGGGTTAAACAAAATGAGCAGTTCTTC
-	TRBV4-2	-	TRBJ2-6	CASSQEGGLSSGANVLTF	TGTGCCAGCAGCCAAGAAGGAGGACTCTCCTCTGGGGCCAACGTCCTGACTTTC
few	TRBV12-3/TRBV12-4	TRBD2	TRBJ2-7	CASSLRLLLAGGRYEQYF	TGTGCCAGCAGTTTAAGGCTGCTTCTAGCGGGAGGTCGGTACGAGCAGTACTTC